Following are 12 T cell receptor beta chains from one sample sequenced in a study of T cells in Graves' hyperthyroidism and ophthalmopathy. Amplified TCR beta CDR3 regions derived from RNA transcripts. HTBI primers were used for first-round RT-PCR of the TCR CDR3. TCRdb processed the multiplex PCR reads anew with MiXCR; each CDR3 protein has one entry. The data show 350,000 to 450,000 distinct CDR3 sequences, roughly 13% seen once. The sequencing sample was made of blood. These receptors were obtained from a woman aged 55-75 years with Graves' hyperthyroidism.

This clonotype occurred many times. This chain uses TRBV5-1 with TRBJ1-2; TRBD1 is a possible D gene (5 bases). The CDR3 has 14 amino acids. Trimming removed 4 bases at V and 4 bases at J, with 14 bases between. Germline V lookup: CDR1 SGHRS, CDR2 YFSETQ. This CDR3 reads CASSAGPGGYGYTF. CDR3 nucleotide sequence: TGCGCCAGCAGCGCGGGACCGGGCGGCTATGGCTACACCTTC.

About this clonotype: This may be a read error, as it is one base from a much larger clone. The rearrangement uses TRBV5-1 and TRBJ2-7; TRBD1 is a possible D gene (6 bases). Per germline, CDR1 SGHRS and CDR2 YFSETQ. CDR3 length equals 14 residues. In DNA, the CDR3 is TGCGTCAGCAGCTTCCTACTTACAGGGAGCGAGCAGTACTTC. It encodes CVSSFLLTGSEQYF.

A word on this clonotype: One junction end does not reproduce the germline sequence, and a read error may be involved. This sequence joins TRBV6-1 and TRBJ2-1; 8 bases are shared with TRBD2. Per germline, CDR1 MNHNS and CDR2 SASEGT. This CDR3 has 18 residues. The CDR3 coding sequence is TGTGCCAGCGGTGAAGCGGTGGCAGCGGGAGTGATACACAATGAGCAGTTCTTC. As protein: CASGEAVAAGVIHNEQFF.

This clonotype was counted at least ten times. The J gene is TRBJ1-1, the V gene TRBV5-6, with 7 nucleotides matching TRBD1. CDR3 length: 14 residues. From germline, CDR1 is SGHDT and CDR2 YYEEEE. V was pared by 2 bases and J by 3 bases, with 4 bases of the junction left unmatched. The CDR3 protein is CASSFPDRDTEAFF. CDR3 DNA: TGTGCCAGCAGCTTCCCCGACAGGGACACTGAAGCTTTCTTT.

This clonotype was observed many times. The V call is TRBV5-1, the J call TRBJ1-2, with 8 positions matching TRBD1. J gave up 7 bases and V 5 bases, and 13 bases lay outside the gene matches. Germline CDR1 reads SGHRS; CDR2 reads YFSETQ. The CDR3 is made up of 15 amino acids. The CDR3 bases are TGCGCCAGCAGTTCCCTCTCGACAGGGGAGAGTGGCTACACCTTC. Its translation is CASSSLSTGESGYTF.

The chain links TRBV15 to TRBJ2-7, with TRBD1 identical over 11 bases. CDR3 length: 14 residues. The ends lost 3 bases at V and 2 bases at J; junction bases unmatched: 0. Germline CDR1 LNHNV, CDR2 YYDKDF (reference sequence). The CDR3 region is CATSRDRGPYEQYF. The CDR3 nucleotides read TGTGCCACCAGCAGGGACAGGGGGCCCTACGAGCAGTACTTC. The whole variable domain, remainder taken from reference TRBV15 and TRBJ2-7, is DAMVIQNPRYQVTQFGKPVTLSCSQTLNHNVMYWYQQKSSQAPKLLFHYYDKDFNNEADTPDNFQSRRPNTSFCFLDIRSPGLGDTAMYLCATSRDRGPYEQYFGPGTRLTVT.

This clonotype was detected many times. The rearrangement joins TRBV12-3 or TRBV12-4 to TRBJ1-4; no clear D gene. This CDR3 has 12 residues. V was clipped by 3 bases and J by 6 bases, with 5 bases between them. CDR3: CASSFGDEKLFF. The CDR3 DNA is TGTGCCAGCAGTTTCGGGGATGAAAAACTGTTTTTT.

This clonotype was seen many times. The chain has TRBV3-1 and TRBJ2-5; 7 positions match TRBD1. The germline V gene has CDR1 LGHDT and CDR2 YNNKEL (reference sequence). V lost 3 bases to trimming and J lost 4 bases; unmatched junction nucleotides: 2. CDR3 length equals 13 residues. CDR3 region: CASSQSGGETQYF. The CDR3 DNA reads TGTGCCAGCAGCCAGTCAGGGGGAGAGACCCAGTACTTC.

This clonotype was detected many times. This chain connects TRBV20-1 to TRBJ2-5; 10 bases are shared with TRBD2. The J segment lost 4 bases and the V segment lost 2 bases, leaving 4 bases of the junction unmatched. The CDR3 loop spans 14 amino acids. Germline-derived CDR1 and CDR2 are DFQATT and SNEGSKA (reference sequence). Here the CDR3 DNA reads TGCAGTGCTAGACAAAGCGGGAGGGGAGAGACCCAGTACTTC. It translates to CSARQSGRGETQYF.

This clonotype was seen repeatedly, ten times or more. The genes are TRBV7-9 and TRBJ2-7, with a tentative D call TRBD1 (6 bases). The CDR3 has 16 residues. Germline values: CDR1 SEHNR, CDR2 FQNEAQ (reference sequence). Between the trimmed V and J ends, which lost 1 base and 7 bases, there was a span of 20 bases. The DNA of the CDR3 is TGTGCCAGCAGCTTAGTGGGGATGGGGGACAAACGGGAGCAGTACTTC. This codes for CASSLVGMGDKREQYF.

The chain links TRBV10-3 to TRBJ2-7; weak D call: TRBD2 (6 bases). CDR1 is ENHRY, CDR2 SYGVKD, per germline. V shed 6 bases and J shed 0 bases, with 12 bases lying between them. This CDR3 contains 14 residues. The CDR3 loop is CAISRDLISYEQYF. CDR3 coding DNA: TGTGCCATCAGCCGGGACTTAATCTCCTACGAGCAGTACTTC.

In its sample, this clonotype was seen many times. J is TRBJ2-3 and V is TRBV12-3 or TRBV12-4, with D possibly being TRBD2 (5 bases). V was pared by 2 bases and J by 1 base, with 16 bases between. This CDR3 spans 17 amino acids. In DNA, the CDR3 is TGTGCCAGCAGTTTACCAGGCCTCGGGGTCGGCACAGATACGCAGTATTTT. Translated: CASSLPGLGVGTDTQYF.